The 28 T cell receptor beta chains below all came from one sample that was sequenced in a study of tumor and adjacent non-tumor tissue in lung cancer. The template was RNA from unsorted bulk tissue. Three rounds of nested PCR, following a modified ARM-PCR protocol, produced the TCRbeta library. TCRdb processed the multiplex PCR reads anew with MiXCR; each CDR3 protein has one entry. The table includes roughly 93,000 distinct CDR3 sequences, about 67% detected once. The sequencing sample was made of lung tumor tissue. These receptors were collected from a man between 60 and 75 years old with non-small cell lung cancer.

At least ten counts were recorded for this clonotype. The gene calls are TRBV7-9 and TRBJ1-2, with a tentative D call TRBD1 (6 bases). The CDR3 covers 14 residues. Germline V CDR1 and CDR2: SEHNR, FQNEAQ (reference sequence). The V end was cut by 1 base, the J end by 5 bases, with 11 bases between. This CDR3 reads CASSLDGTGYGYTF. In nucleotides, the CDR3 is TGTGCCAGCAGCTTAGACGGTACAGGGTATGGCTACACCTTC.

This clonotype turned up a few times. Germline is not matched at one junction end, which may reflect a read error. This rearrangement joins TRBV7-9 to TRBJ2-1; possibly TRBD2 for D (6 bases). Germline CDR1 reads SEHNR; CDR2 reads FQNEAQ (reference sequence). The CDR3 is 16 amino acids. The CDR3 region has the DNA TGTGCCAGCAGCTTCGCCGGGGGAGGCTCCTACAATGAGCAGTCCTTC. This sequence encodes CASSFAGGGSYNEQSF.

A remark on this clonotype: This may come from a read error, since a much larger clone is one base off. The rearrangement links TRBV10-3 to TRBJ2-1; perhaps TRBD2 as D (5 bases). This CDR3 contains 13 residues. Germline-derived CDR1 and CDR2 are ENHRY and SYGVKD. Trimming shortened V by 10 bases and J by 5 bases, and 15 bases separated the two germline ends. The CDR3 sequence: CATGEGFDNEQFF. The CDR3 DNA is TGTGCCACCGGCGAGGGATTTGACAATGAGCAGTTCTTC.

The genes are TRBV20-1 and TRBJ2-3; D possibly corresponds to TRBD2 (5 bases). In germline, CDR1 is DFQATT, CDR2 SNEGSKA (reference sequence). The V gene lost 1 base and the J gene lost 3 bases, with 11 bases spanning the gap. CDR3 size: 14 residues. CDR3 DNA sequence: TGCAGTGCTAGAGGGTGGGAGTCGACAGATACGCAGTATTTT. It translates to CSARGWESTDTQYF.

Regarding this clonotype: The junction does not match germline at one end; this may be a read error. V gene TRBV29-1 combines with J gene TRBJ1-2; D is unresolved. The CDR3 covers 15 residues. Germline V lookup: CDR1 SQVTM, CDR2 ANQGSEA. The CDR3 protein is CSVGNSDGWWYDYTF. The CDR3, as DNA: TGTAGCGTTGGGAATTCGGACGGTTGGTGGTATGACTACACCTTC.

On this clonotype: An end of the junction differs from the germline gene, which may be a read error. The chain is built from TRBV6-1 and TRBJ2-1, with a possible D match to TRBD2 (5 bases). Germline CDR1 is MNHNS and CDR2 is SASEGT. The CDR3 sequence is 15 residues long. The CDR3 spells CVSSEATGTYNEQFF. The CDR3 nucleotides read TGTGTCAGCAGTGAGGCAACGGGGACCTACAATGAGCAGTTCTTC.

The rearrangement uses TRBV11-3 and TRBJ1-1; 8 bases align to TRBD1. CDR1 is SGHNT and CDR2 is YENEEA in the germline V gene. V trimming: 8 bases; J trimming: 1 base; junction bases outside the gene matches: 12. The CDR3 runs to 16 residues. Here the CDR3 reads CASSAGQGFGNTEAFF. DNA for the CDR3: TGTGCCAGCTCTGCTGGACAGGGCTTTGGGAACACTGAAGCTTTCTTT.

In this sample, this clonotype turned up a few times. Just one base apart from a much larger clone, this may be a read error. V gene TRBV6-1 combines with J gene TRBJ2-6, with TRBD1 matching over 9 bases. The CDR3 covers 16 residues. V trimming: 7 bases; J trimming: 4 bases; junction bases outside the gene matches: 8. CDR1 is MNHNS and CDR2 is SASEGT in the germline V gene. CDR3 residues: CASNGRTGVGANVLTF. The CDR3 DNA sequence: TGTGCCAGCAATGGGAGGACAGGGGTCGGGGCCAACGTCCTGACTTTC.

This clonotype has only one observation. The V call is TRBV11-2, the J call TRBJ2-1; TRBD2 aligns across 8 bases. Germline CDR1 reads SGHAT; CDR2 reads FQNNGV. This CDR3 has 18 residues. The J segment lost 8 bases and the V segment lost 2 bases, leaving 17 bases of the junction unmatched. The CDR3, as DNA: TGTGCCAGCAGCTTACCCCTGGGGGTAGCGGGATACCCGCATGAGCAGTTCTTC. Its protein is CASSLPLGVAGYPHEQFF.

This chain joins TRBV11-2 and TRBJ2-1; the D gene could be TRBD1 or TRBD2 (5 bases each). V was clipped by 8 bases and J by 8 bases, with 22 bases between them. This CDR3 is 15 amino acids long. Germline V gene data show CDR1 as SGHAT and CDR2 as FQNNGV. DNA for the CDR3: TGTGCCAGCGGCCCGCACAAGGGGATGAGGGATGAGCAGTTCTTC. Translation gives CASGPHKGMRDEQFF.

This clonotype occurred many times. The gene calls are TRBV4-2 and TRBJ2-3, with 10 bases fitting TRBD2. V trimming: 7 bases; J trimming: 2 bases; junction bases outside the gene matches: 9. The CDR3 is made up of 16 amino acids. In germline, CDR1 is LGHNA, CDR2 YNFKEQ. The CDR3 loop reads CASMRLAGANTDTQYF. CDR3 in DNA: TGTGCCAGCATGAGGCTAGCGGGAGCCAACACAGATACGCAGTATTTT.

The rearrangement links TRBV11-1 to TRBJ1-1; no firm D call. CDR3 length equals 14 residues. Germline loops: CDR1 SGHAT, CDR2 FQDESV (reference sequence). The V and J ends lost 10 bases and 5 bases respectively, with 20 bases between them. The CDR3 sequence: CANSLSASETEAFF. In DNA, the CDR3 is TGTGCCAATAGCTTATCGGCGAGCGAGACTGAAGCTTTCTTT. The full variable domain, with the rest looked up from reference TRBV11-1 and TRBJ1-1, is EAEVAQSPRYKITEKSQAVAFWCDPISGHATLYWYRQILGQGPELLVQFQDESVVDDSQLPKDRFSAERLKGVDSTLKIQPAELGDSAMYLCANSLSASETEAFFGQGTRLTVV.

This chain links TRBV4-2 with TRBJ1-4; D perhaps matches TRBD1 (5 bases). CDR1 and CDR2 (germline): LGHNA, YNFKEQ. Deletions cut 0 bases from V and 7 bases from J, with 12 bases between. The CDR3 is made up of 15 amino acids. The CDR3 protein is CASSQDLDGGEKLFF. As DNA, the CDR3 is TGTGCCAGCAGCCAAGATCTGGACGGGGGTGAAAAACTGTTTTTT.

Points on this clonotype: At one end, the junction sequence differs from germline, possibly due to a read error. CDR3 in amino acids: CAGSPVQGTGDTQYF. The CDR3 DNA reads as TGTGCCGGCAGCCCCGTTCAAGGGACAGGAGATACGCAGTATTTT. The V gene is TRBV6-5, the J gene TRBJ2-3; 8 nucleotides match TRBD1. Germline assignment: CDR1 MNHEY and CDR2 SVGAGI. The CDR3 has 15 residues.

On this clonotype: One end of the junction varies from germline; a read error may be responsible. The chain is built from TRBV12-3 or TRBV12-4 and TRBJ2-1, with D perhaps matching TRBD1 (6 bases). CDR3 length: 14 residues. The CDR3 protein is CASIQDSEGNDQFF. The CDR3 coding sequence is TGTGCCAGCATACAGGACAGTGAGGGCAATGATCAGTTCTTC.

This clonotype was found many times. The genes are TRBV5-5 and TRBJ1-1; the D is unclear. The CDR3 sequence is 11 residues long. V dropped 4 bases and J dropped 1 base, with 2 bases sitting between them. Germline V gives CDR1 SGHKS, CDR2 YYEKEE (reference sequence). In nucleotides, the CDR3 is TGTGCCAGCAGCCCGAACACTGAAGCTTTCTTT. The encoded protein is CASSPNTEAFF.

In the case of this clonotype: It is likely a read error, because the conserved phenylalanine at the end of the CDR3 is missing. This chain uses TRBV11-3 with TRBJ2-1, with 11 bases lining up with TRBD2. The J segment lost 11 bases and the V segment lost 9 bases, leaving 18 bases of the junction unmatched. Germline CDR1 reads SGHNT; CDR2 reads YENEEA. The CDR3 loop spans 16 amino acids. This chain's CDR3 is CASSPRGASGRNQQFL. In DNA form, the CDR3 reads TGTGCCAGTAGCCCAAGGGGGGCTAGCGGGAGGAATCAGCAGTTCCTC.

This clonotype was counted only a few times. This chain links TRBV10-3 with TRBJ2-7; D is unresolved. The CDR3 contains 13 residues. The germline V and J ends were trimmed by 3 bases and 0 bases, with 6 bases remaining between them. From germline, CDR1 is ENHRY and CDR2 SYGVKD. Here the CDR3 reads CAISEDFSYEQYF. As DNA, the CDR3 is TGTGCCATCAGTGAAGACTTCTCCTACGAGCAGTACTTC.

In regard to this clonotype: One end of the junction varies from germline; a read error may be responsible. This chain's CDR3 is CASGLAAGRRYNEQFF. Written as DNA, the CDR3 is TGTGCCAGCGGACTAGCGGCGGGACGGCGATACAACGAGCAGTTCTTC. V and J are TRBV12-3 or TRBV12-4 and TRBJ2-1; TRBD2 agrees at 10 bases. The CDR3 totals 16 residues.

This clonotype has only one observation. A much larger clonotype is one base distant, so this may be a read error. The chain couples TRBV14 to TRBJ2-1; 10 bases are a match to TRBD1. Germline CDR1 SGHDN, CDR2 FVKESK. V shed 3 bases, J shed 6 bases, and the junction held 5 bases outside the gene matches. This CDR3 region has 15 residues. CDR3 in amino acids: CASSQGQGLLNEQFF. The CDR3 coding sequence is TGTGCCAGCAGCCAGGGACAGGGGTTACTCAATGAGCAGTTCTTC.

A few counts support this clonotype. V is TRBV20-1 and J is TRBJ2-1, with D possibly TRBD2 on 6 matching bases. Germline lookup yields CDR1 DFQATT and CDR2 SNEGSKA (reference sequence). The ends were cut back, 6 bases at V and 0 bases at J, with 12 bases in the middle. The CDR3 totals 14 residues. The CDR3 DNA is TGCAGTGCCGATAGCGGAATCTCCTACAATGAGCAGTTCTTC. This encodes CSADSGISYNEQFF.

At least ten counts were recorded for this clonotype. The chain is built from TRBV6-5 and TRBJ2-3; 12 bases match TRBD2. The germline V gene has CDR1 MNHEY and CDR2 SVGAGI. V gave up 5 bases and J gave up 0 bases; unmatched junction bases: 3. The CDR3 covers 16 residues. Here the CDR3 reads CASSRGLAGSTDTQYF. In nucleotides, the CDR3 is TGTGCCAGCAGTAGAGGACTAGCGGGAAGCACAGATACGCAGTATTTT.

About this clonotype: Because the CDR3 is missing its conserved closing phenylalanine or tryptophan, this is likely a read error. The chain uses TRBV5-5 and TRBJ1-6; D is unresolved. Germline loops: CDR1 SGHKS, CDR2 YYEKEE (reference sequence). This CDR3 is built from 15 residues. Deletions cut 7 bases from V and 10 bases from J, with 21 bases between. The CDR3 loop reads CASGSGMSFMSPLHC. The CDR3 DNA reads TGTGCCAGCGGCTCTGGGATGAGTTTTATGTCACCCCTCCACTGT.

As for this clonotype: One junction end does not reproduce the germline sequence, and a read error may be involved. The CDR3 bases are TGCAGCACCGGACCCAGCCCAGAGATCCAGTACTTC. It codes for CSTGPSPEIQYF. The chain is built from TRBV29-1 and TRBJ2-5; D unresolved. Germline CDR1 SQVTM, CDR2 ANQGSEA. CDR3 size: 12 residues. Full variable domain (rest looked up from reference TRBV29-1 and TRBJ2-5): SAVISQKPSRDICQRGTSLTIQCQVDSQVTMMFWYRQQPGQSLTLIATANQGSEATYESGFVIDKFPISRPNLTFSTLTVSNMSPEDSSIYLCSTGPSPEIQYFGPGTRLLVL.

The chain couples TRBV20-1 to TRBJ1-1; D possibly corresponds to TRBD1 (6 bases). The V end lost 4 bases, the J end lost 1 base, and 22 bases lay between the germline ends. Per germline, CDR1 DFQATT and CDR2 SNEGSKA (reference sequence). The CDR3 totals 17 residues. The CDR3 here is CSAKDLNRDLKNTEAFF. CDR3 coding DNA: TGCAGTGCTAAAGATCTAAACAGGGATCTTAAGAACACTGAAGCTTTCTTT.

As regards this clonotype: At one of its ends the junction is not consistent with the germline gene, which may arise from a read error. CDR3 protein: CAIGPTSAYNVQFF. CDR3 coding DNA: TGTGCCATAGGCCCCACTAGCGCCTACAATGTGCAGTTCTTC. The chain uses TRBV10-3 and TRBJ2-1; 7 bases match TRBD2. Germline V gene lookup returns CDR1 ENHRY and CDR2 SYGVKD. This CDR3 is built from 14 residues.

On this clonotype itself: A junction end diverges from the germline sequence, so it may reflect a read error. The chain carries TRBV12-3 or TRBV12-4 and TRBJ1-6; D gene unclear. The CDR3 covers 15 residues. The CDR3 bases are TGTGTCAGCAGTGATACTAACTCCTATAATTCACCCTTCCACTTT. As protein: CVSSDTNSYNSPFHF.

As to this clonotype: One end of the junction does not line up with germline, which may come from a read error. The chain joins TRBV29-1 to TRBJ2-1, with D maybe TRBD1 (7 bases). The CDR3 spans 14 residues. CDR1 and CDR2 from the germline V gene are SQVTM and ANQGSEA. This chain's CDR3 is CSVDLRGVIDEQLF. DNA for the CDR3: TGCAGCGTTGACCTCAGGGGGGTCATAGATGAGCAGCTCTTC.